This T cell receptor beta chain comes out of a study of T cell responses to AZD1222 COVID-19 vaccine. Turning to this clone: Its cognate antigen is unknown.

Sequencing used immunoSEQ multiplex PCR; TCRdb keeps in-frame clones, though not all of them. This table holds roughly 180,000 clones, 94% found once. CDR1 and CDR2 (germline): GTSNPN, SVGIG (reference sequence). V gave up 3 bases and J gave up 3 bases, with 8 bases separating them. This CDR3 has 12 residues. Study-wide points: Seropositive status at baseline applied to only six AZD1222 recipients. Spike as a whole was targeted by vaccine-associated CD4 TCRs, dominant at 160-218 and 743-854. Donors skewed white British and female; clonal diversity was possibly underestimated.

This TCR came from an adult in good health. The chain is built from TRBV30 and TRBJ1-1; D not certain. The sample in question was peripheral blood, obtained on day 0 of AZD1222 vaccination. CDR3 region: CAWSVLDTEAFF. In DNA, the CDR3 is TGTGCCTGGAGCGTATTGGACACTGAAGCTTTCTTT.